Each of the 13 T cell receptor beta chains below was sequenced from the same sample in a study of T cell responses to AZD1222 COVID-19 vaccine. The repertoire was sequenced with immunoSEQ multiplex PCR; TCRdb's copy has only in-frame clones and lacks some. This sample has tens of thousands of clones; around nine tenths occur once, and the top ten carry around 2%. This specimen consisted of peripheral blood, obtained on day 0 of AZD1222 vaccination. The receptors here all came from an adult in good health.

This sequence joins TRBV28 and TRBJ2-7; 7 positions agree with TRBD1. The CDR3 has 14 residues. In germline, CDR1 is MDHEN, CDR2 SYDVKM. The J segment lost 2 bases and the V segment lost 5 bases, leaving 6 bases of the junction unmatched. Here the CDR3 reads CASSKQGSTYEQYF. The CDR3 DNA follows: TGTGCCAGCAGTAAACAGGGGAGTACCTACGAGCAGTACTTC.

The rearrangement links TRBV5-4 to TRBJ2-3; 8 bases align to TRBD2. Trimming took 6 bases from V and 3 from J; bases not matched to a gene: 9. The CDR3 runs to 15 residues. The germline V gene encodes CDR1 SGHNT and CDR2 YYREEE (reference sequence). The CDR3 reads CASTPRERGTDTQYF. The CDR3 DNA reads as TGTGCCAGCACCCCCCGGGAGCGGGGGACAGATACGCAGTATTTT. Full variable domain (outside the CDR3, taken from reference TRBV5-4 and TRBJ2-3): ETGVTQSPTHLIKTRGQQVTLRCSSQSGHNTVSWYQQALGQGPQFIFQYYREEENGRGNFPPRFSGLQFPNYSSELNVNALELDDSALYLCASTPRERGTDTQYFGPGTRLTVL.

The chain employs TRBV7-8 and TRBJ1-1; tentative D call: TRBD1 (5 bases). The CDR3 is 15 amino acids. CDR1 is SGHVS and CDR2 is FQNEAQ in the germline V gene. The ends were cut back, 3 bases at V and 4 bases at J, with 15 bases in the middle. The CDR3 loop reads CASSLGQGGVTEAFF. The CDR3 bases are TGTGCCAGCAGCTTGGGCCAGGGTGGGGTCACTGAAGCTTTCTTT. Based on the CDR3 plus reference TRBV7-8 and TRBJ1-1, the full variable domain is GAGVSQSPRYKVAKRGQDVALRCDPISGHVSLFWYQQALGQGPEFLTYFQNEAQLDKSGLPSDRFFAERPEGSVSTLKIQRTQQEDSAVYLCASSLGQGGVTEAFFGQGTRLTVV.

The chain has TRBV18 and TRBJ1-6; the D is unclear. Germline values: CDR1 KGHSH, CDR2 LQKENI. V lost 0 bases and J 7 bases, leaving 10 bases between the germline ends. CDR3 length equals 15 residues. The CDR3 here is CASSPPAGRNSPLHF. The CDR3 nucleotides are TGTGCCAGCTCACCACCCGCGGGTCGGAATTCACCCCTCCACTTT. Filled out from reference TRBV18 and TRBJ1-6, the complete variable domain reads NAGVMQNPRHLVRRRGQEARLRCSPMKGHSHVYWYRQLPEEGLKFMVYLQKENIIDESGMPKERFSAEFPKEGPSILRIQQVVRGDSAAYFCASSPPAGRNSPLHFGNGTRLTVT.

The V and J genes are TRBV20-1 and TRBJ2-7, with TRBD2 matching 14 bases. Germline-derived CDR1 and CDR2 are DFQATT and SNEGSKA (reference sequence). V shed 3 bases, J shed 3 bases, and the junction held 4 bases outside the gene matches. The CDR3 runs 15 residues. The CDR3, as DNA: TGCAGTGCTAGTTGGGGACTAGCGGGGGTCTACGAGCAGTACTTC. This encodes CSASWGLAGVYEQYF.

This CDR3 reads CASSSVTGWVEKLFF. The CDR3 DNA is TGTGCCAGCAGTTCAGTGACAGGCTGGGTCGAAAAACTGTTTTTT. The chain has TRBV6-5 and TRBJ1-4, with D perhaps matching TRBD1 (6 bases). CDR1 and CDR2 (germline): MNHEY, SVGAGI. The CDR3 runs to 15 residues. V was shortened by 4 bases and J by 8 bases, with 17 bases between the two germline ends.

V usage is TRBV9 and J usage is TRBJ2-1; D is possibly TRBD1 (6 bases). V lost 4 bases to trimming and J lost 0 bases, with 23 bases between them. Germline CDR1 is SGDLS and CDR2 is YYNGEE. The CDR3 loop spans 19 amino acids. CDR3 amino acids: CASSQLNTGPKSSYNEQFF. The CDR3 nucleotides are TGTGCCAGCAGCCAATTGAATACAGGGCCCAAGAGCTCCTACAATGAGCAGTTCTTC. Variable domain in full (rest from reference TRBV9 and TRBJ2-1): DSGVTQTPKHLITATGQRVTLRCSPRSGDLSVYWYQQSLDQGLQFLIQYYNGEERAKGNILERFSAQQFPDLHSELNLSSLELGDSALYFCASSQLNTGPKSSYNEQFFGPGTRLTVL.

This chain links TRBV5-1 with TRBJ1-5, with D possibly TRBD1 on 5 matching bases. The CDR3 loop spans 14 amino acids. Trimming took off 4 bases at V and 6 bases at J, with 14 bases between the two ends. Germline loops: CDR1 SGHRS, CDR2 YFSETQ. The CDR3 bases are TGCGCCAGCAGCCCGGCCGGGGGACCTCAGCCCCAGCATTTT. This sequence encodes CASSPAGGPQPQHF.

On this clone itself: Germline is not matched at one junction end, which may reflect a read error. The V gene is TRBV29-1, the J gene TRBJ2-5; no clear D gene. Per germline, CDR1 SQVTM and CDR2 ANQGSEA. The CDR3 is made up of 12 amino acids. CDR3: CVKGEVSGTQYF. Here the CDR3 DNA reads TGTGTAAAGGGCGAGGTGTCGGGGACCCAGTACTTC.

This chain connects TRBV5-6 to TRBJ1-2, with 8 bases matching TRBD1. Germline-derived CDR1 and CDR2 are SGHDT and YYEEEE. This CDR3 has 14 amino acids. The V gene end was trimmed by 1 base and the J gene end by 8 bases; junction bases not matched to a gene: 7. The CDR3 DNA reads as TGTGCCAGCAGCTTGACGGCAGGGGGCAGAGGCTACACCTTC. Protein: CASSLTAGGRGYTF.

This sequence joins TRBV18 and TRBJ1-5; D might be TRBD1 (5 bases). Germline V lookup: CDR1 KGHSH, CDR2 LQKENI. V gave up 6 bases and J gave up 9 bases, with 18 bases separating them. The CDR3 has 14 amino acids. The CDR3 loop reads CASSPPGEIGPQHF. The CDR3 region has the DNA TGTGCCAGCTCCCCTCCGGGGGAGATTGGGCCCCAGCATTTT.

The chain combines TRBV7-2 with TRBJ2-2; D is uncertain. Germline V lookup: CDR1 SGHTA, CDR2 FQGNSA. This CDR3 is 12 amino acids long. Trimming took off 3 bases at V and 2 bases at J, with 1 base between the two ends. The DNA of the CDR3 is TGTGCCAGCAGCTTTAACACCGGGGAGCTGTTTTTT. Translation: CASSFNTGELFF.

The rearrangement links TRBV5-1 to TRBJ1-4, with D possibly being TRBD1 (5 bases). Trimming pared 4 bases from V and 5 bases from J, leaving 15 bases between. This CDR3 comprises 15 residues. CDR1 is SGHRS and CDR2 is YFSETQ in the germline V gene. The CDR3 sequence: CASSTSGTENEKLFF. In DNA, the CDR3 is TGCGCCAGCAGCACATCCGGGACGGAGAATGAAAAACTGTTTTTT.